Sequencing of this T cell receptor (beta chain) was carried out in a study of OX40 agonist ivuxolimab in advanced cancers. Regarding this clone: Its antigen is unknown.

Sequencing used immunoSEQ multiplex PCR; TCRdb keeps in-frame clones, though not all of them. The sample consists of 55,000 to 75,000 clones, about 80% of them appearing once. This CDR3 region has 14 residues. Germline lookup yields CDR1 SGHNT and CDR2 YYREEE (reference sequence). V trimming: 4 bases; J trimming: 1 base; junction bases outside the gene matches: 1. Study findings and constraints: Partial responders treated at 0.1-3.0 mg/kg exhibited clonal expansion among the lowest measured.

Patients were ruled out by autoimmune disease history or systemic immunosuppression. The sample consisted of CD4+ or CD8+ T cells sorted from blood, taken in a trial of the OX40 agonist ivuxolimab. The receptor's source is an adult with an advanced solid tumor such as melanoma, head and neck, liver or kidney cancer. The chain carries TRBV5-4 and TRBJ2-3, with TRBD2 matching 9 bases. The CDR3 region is CASSRTSGTDTQYF. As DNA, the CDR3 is TGTGCCAGCAGCCGGACTAGCGGCACAGATACGCAGTATTTT.